Each of the 8 T cell receptor beta chains below was sequenced from the same sample in a study of blood T cell repertoires in COVID-19 (dated by TCRdb to the early 2020s). The library relied on the immunoSEQ multiplex PCR assay. The clones in this table, taken by TCRdb from immuneACCESS, are in-frame only. Not every clone is retained; where verified, under half of the shortfall comes from an unresolved V gene, and the cause of the rest is unknown. Present in this sample are approximately 240,000 clones, approximately 80% of which were seen just once. The ten biggest clones cover under 5.5% of the sample. Source material: peripheral blood. These receptors originate from a woman aged 80 or over with active or convalescent COVID-19.

This clone has just one count. The chain recombines TRBV30 with TRBJ1-5; no definite D call. Germline CDR1 is GTSNPN and CDR2 is SVGIG (reference sequence). Deletions cut 1 base from V and 3 bases from J, with 7 bases between. This CDR3 comprises 13 residues. CDR3 region: CAWSGGHNQPQHF. DNA of the CDR3: TGTGCCTGGAGTGGAGGGCACAATCAGCCCCAGCATTTT. Together with reference TRBV30 and TRBJ1-5, the CDR3 gives the full variable domain: SQTIHQWPATLVQPVGSPLSLECTVEGTSNPNLYWYRQAAGRGLQLLFYSVGIGQISSEVPQNLSASRPQDRQFILSSKKLLLSDSGFYLCAWSGGHNQPQHFGDGTRLSIL.

This rearrangement joins TRBV15 to TRBJ2-5; 8 positions agree with TRBD2. In germline, CDR1 is LNHNV, CDR2 YYDKDF (reference sequence). The trim removed 1 base at V and 2 bases at J, leaving 6 bases unmatched. The CDR3 covers 16 residues. This chain's CDR3 is CATSRGIAGNQETQYF. The CDR3 DNA is TGTGCCACCAGCAGAGGAATAGCGGGGAATCAAGAGACCCAGTACTTC.

The rearrangement joins TRBV7-8 to TRBJ2-4, with a possible D match to TRBD1 (6 bases). V shed 2 bases and J shed 7 bases, with 9 bases lying between them. Germline V gives CDR1 SGHVS, CDR2 FQNEAQ. This CDR3 spans 13 amino acids. CDR3 sequence: CASSLRGTNIQYF. CDR3 DNA: TGTGCCAGCAGCTTAAGGGGGACGAACATTCAGTACTTC.

The genes are TRBV10-3 and TRBJ1-5, with 8 bases that match TRBD1. Germline assignment: CDR1 ENHRY and CDR2 SYGVKD. The CDR3 loop spans 13 amino acids. V dropped 6 bases and J dropped 7; count of bases not matched to a gene: 5. The CDR3 is CAIRGTGDQPQHF. The CDR3 DNA follows: TGTGCCATCAGGGGGACAGGAGACCAGCCCCAGCATTTT.

The genes are TRBV5-6 and TRBJ1-2; D uncertain. CDR3 length: 15 amino acids. Trimming left V 4 bases short and J 4 bases short, with 17 bases between. CDR1 and CDR2 from the germline V gene are SGHDT and YYEEEE. As DNA, the CDR3 is TGTGCCAGCAGCCCTGACCTCGTCGAGGGCTATGGCTACACCTTC. Its protein product is CASSPDLVEGYGYTF.

The chain has TRBV6-5 and TRBJ1-1; D is possibly TRBD1 (5 bases). CDR1 is MNHEY and CDR2 is SVGAGI in the germline V gene. V gave up 2 bases and J gave up 3 bases, with 13 bases separating them. CDR3 length equals 15 residues. The CDR3 DNA reads as TGTGCCAGCAGTTACGGGGCAGCCCTTGACACTGAAGCTTTCTTT. Protein product: CASSYGAALDTEAFF.

The DNA of the CDR3 is TGTGCCACCAGTGCTAGGGGGACGGCTTCGGACGAGCAGTACTTC. As protein: CATSARGTASDEQYF. This chain uses TRBV24-1 with TRBJ2-7, with D perhaps TRBD1 (6 bases). CDR3 size: 15 residues. V was clipped by 5 bases and J by 5 bases, with 18 bases between them. Germline CDR1 KGHDR, CDR2 SFDVKD.

The chain recombines TRBV4-1 with TRBJ2-5; D possibly corresponds to TRBD2 (6 bases). The CDR3 spans 15 residues. The V gene lost 1 base and the J gene lost 5 bases, with 14 bases spanning the gap. Germline V gene sequence: CDR1 MGHRA, CDR2 YSYEKL. CDR3 in DNA: TGCGCCAGCAGCCAAGGGAGGGCCCCTTCCGAGACCCAGTACTTC. It translates to CASSQGRAPSETQYF.